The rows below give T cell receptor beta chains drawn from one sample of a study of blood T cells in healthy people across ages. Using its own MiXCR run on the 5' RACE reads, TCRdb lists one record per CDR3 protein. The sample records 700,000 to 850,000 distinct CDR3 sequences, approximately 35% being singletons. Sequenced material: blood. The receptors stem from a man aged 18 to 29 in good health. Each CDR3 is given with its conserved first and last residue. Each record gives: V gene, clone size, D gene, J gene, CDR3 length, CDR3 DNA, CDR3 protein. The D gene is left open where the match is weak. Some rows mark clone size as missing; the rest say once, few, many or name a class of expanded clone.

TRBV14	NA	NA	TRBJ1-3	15	TGTGCCAGCAGCCAAGGTCTGTCTCTCGGAAACACCATATATTTT	CASSQGLSLGNTIYF
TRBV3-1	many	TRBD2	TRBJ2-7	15	TGTGCCAGCAGCCAAGAACTAGCGGGAGACTACGAGCAGTACTTC	CASSQELAGDYEQYF
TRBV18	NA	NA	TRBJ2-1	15	TGTGCCAGCTCACCAACGACGGGCTCCTACAATGAGCAGTTCTTC	CASSPTTGSYNEQFF
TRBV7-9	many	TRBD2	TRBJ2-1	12	TGTGCCAGCAGCTTAGTCCCGGGGGGGCAGTTCTTC	CASSLVPGGQFF
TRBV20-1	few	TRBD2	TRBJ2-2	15	TGCAGTGCTAGAGCTGCTAGCGGGGTCACCGGGGAGCTGTTTTTT	CSARAASGVTGELFF
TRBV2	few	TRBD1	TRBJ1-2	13	TGTGCCAGGGGGACAGGGGGCGCGGATGGCTACACCTTC	CARGTGGADGYTF
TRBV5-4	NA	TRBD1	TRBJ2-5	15	TGTGCCAGCAGCTTGATTCAGGGGGCGGGGGAGACCCAGTACTTC	CASSLIQGAGETQYF
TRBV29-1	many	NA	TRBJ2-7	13	TGCAGCGTTGAAGATAGTAGATCCTACGAGCAGTACTTC	CSVEDSRSYEQYF
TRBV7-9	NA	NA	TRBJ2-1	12	TGTGCCAGCAGGAGCCTGGACAATGAGCAGTTCTTC	CASRSLDNEQFF
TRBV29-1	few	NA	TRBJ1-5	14	TGCAGCGTAGTCCCGGCGTGGGGTTTTCAGCCCCAGCATTTT	CSVVPAWGFQPQHF
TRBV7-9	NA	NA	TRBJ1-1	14	TGTGCCAGCAGCTTAGGGGTGCAGGGCACTGAAGCTTTCTTT	CASSLGVQGTEAFF
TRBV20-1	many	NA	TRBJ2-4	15	TGCAGTGCCCCCTCGGCAGAGCTAGCCAAAAACATTCAGTACTTC	CSAPSAELAKNIQYF
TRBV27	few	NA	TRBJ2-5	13	TGTGCCAGCAGTCCCGACATAGAAGAGACCCAGTACTTC	CASSPDIEETQYF
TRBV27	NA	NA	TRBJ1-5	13	TGTGCCAGCAGTGATTCAGTCAATCAGCCCCAGCATTTT	CASSDSVNQPQHF
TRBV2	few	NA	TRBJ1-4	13	TGTGCCAGCAGTGGCGGGTTAATGGAAAAACTGTTTTTT	CASSGGLMEKLFF
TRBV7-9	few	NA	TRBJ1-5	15	TGTGCCAGCCCCCCCGGAGAAGGGCCCGGTCAGCCCCAGCATTTT	CASPPGEGPGQPQHF
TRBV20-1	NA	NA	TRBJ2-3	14	TGCAGTGCTGAGAAGCCGGATAGCACAGATACGCAGTATTTT	CSAEKPDSTDTQYF
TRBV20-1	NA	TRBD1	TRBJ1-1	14	TGCAGTGCTAGAGAATCCAGGGGGAGCACTGAAGCTTTCTTT	CSARESRGSTEAFF
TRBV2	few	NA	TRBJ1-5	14	TGTGCCAGCGGGGAAGACGGTTACAATCAGCCCCAGCATTTT	CASGEDGYNQPQHF
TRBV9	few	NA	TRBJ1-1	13	TGTGCCAGCAGCGTATTAACGAACACTGAAGCTTTCTTT	CASSVLTNTEAFF
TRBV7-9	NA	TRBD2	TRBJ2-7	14	TGTGCCAGCAGCCCGACTAGCGTATCCTACGAGCAGTACTTC	CASSPTSVSYEQYF
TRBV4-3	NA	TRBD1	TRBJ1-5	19	TGCGCCAGCAGCCAAGAAAGCGGCGGGGAAGGGGGCAGCAATCAGCCCCAGCATTTT	CASSQESGGEGGSNQPQHF
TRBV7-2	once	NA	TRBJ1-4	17	TGTGCCAGCAGTTCCGAACCCATTGCGGCAACTAATGAAGAACTGTTTTTT	CASSSEPIAATNEELFF
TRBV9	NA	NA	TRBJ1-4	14	TGTGCCAGCAGCGCCGGGGGGACGGCAGAAAAACTGTTTTTT	CASSAGGTAEKLFF
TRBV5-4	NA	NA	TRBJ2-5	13	TGTGCCAGCAGCGTGGGTGATAACAATGAGCAGTACTTC	CASSVGDNNEQYF
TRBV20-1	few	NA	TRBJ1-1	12	TGCAGTGCTAGAGCCGACCCCAAGGGAGCTTTCTTT	CSARADPKGAFF
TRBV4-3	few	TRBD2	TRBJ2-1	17	TGCGCCAGCAGCCAAGACCCTGGGAGCGGGGGTTTCAATGAGCAGTTCTTC	CASSQDPGSGGFNEQFF
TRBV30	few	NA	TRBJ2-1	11	TGTGCCTGCAAAGGGTGGAGGGAGCAGTTCTTC	CACKGWREQFF
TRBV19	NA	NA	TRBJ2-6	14	TGTGCCAGTAGTACCCTCTCTGGGGCCAACGTCCTGACTTTC	CASSTLSGANVLTF
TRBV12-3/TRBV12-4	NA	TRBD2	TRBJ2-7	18	TGTGCCAGCAGTTCATGGGGTTCGCTAGCGGGAGAAGGACCTGAGCAGTACTTC	CASSSWGSLAGEGPEQYF
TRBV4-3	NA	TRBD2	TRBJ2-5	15	TGCGCGAGCAGCCGTGGACTAGCGGCCGGCAATGAGCAGTACTTC	CASSRGLAAGNEQYF
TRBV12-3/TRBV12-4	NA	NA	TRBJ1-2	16	TGTGCCAGCAGTCCCTCATTGGCAGGGACGGAGTATGGCTACACCTTC	CASSPSLAGTEYGYTF
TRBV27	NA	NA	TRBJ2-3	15	TGTGCCAGCAGCCCCAGGCACACCCCCACAGATACGCAGTATTTT	CASSPRHTPTDTQYF
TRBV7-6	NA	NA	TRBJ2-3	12	TGTGCCTGCAGCTTAGTTGCGGATACGCAGTATTTT	CACSLVADTQYF
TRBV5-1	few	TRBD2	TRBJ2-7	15	TGCGCCAGCAGCTTGGAACTAGCGGGTTACAATGAGCAGTACTTC	CASSLELAGYNEQYF
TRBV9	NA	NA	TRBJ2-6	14	TGTGCCAGCAGCGACGCGGCTGGGGCCAACGTCCTGACTTTC	CASSDAAGANVLTF
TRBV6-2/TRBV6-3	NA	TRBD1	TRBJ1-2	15	TGTGCCAGCAGGTACGGCGACAGGGGAGTCTATGGCTACACCTTC	CASRYGDRGVYGYTF
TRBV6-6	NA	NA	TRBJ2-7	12	TGTGTCAGCACAGGGATTTCCTACGAGCAGTACTTC	CVSTGISYEQYF
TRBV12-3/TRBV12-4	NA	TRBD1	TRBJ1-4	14	TGTGCCAGCGGCCGGGACAGCCCTTATGAAAAACTGTTTTTT	CASGRDSPYEKLFF
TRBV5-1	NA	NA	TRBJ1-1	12	TGCGCCAGCAGCTGGCGCGAAGGTGAAGCTTTCTTT	CASSWREGEAFF
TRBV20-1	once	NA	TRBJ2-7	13	TGCAGTGCTAGAGATCACGGCCAATACGAGCAGTACTTC	CSARDHGQYEQYF
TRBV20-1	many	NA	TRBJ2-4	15	TGCAGTGCTAGGGGAATGACAGCGGCCAAAAACATTCAGTACTTC	CSARGMTAAKNIQYF
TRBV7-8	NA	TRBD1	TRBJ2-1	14	TGTGCCAGCACCCAGACAGGGCCCTACAATGAGCAGTTCTTC	CASTQTGPYNEQFF
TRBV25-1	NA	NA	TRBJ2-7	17	TGTGCCAGCAGTGAATCAATGAGAGGGGGGGCGTCCTACGAGCAGTACTTC	CASSESMRGGASYEQYF
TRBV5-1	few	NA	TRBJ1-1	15	TGCGCCAGCAGCCTCACCAGGGATGGGGGAACTGAAGCTTTCTTT	CASSLTRDGGTEAFF
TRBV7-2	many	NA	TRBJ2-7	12	TGTGCCAGCAGTTTAGGGACCTACGAGCAGTACTTC	CASSLGTYEQYF
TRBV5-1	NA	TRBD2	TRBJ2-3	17	TGCGCCAGCAGCTTCCAGGGACTAGCGATACTTACAGATACGCAGTATTTT	CASSFQGLAILTDTQYF
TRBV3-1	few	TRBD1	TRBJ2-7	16	TGTGCCAGCAGCCAACCCGGGACAGGCGTATCCTACGAGCAGTACTTC	CASSQPGTGVSYEQYF
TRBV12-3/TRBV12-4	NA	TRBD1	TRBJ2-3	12	TGCGCCACCAGGGGGTTCGCAGATACGCAGTATTTT	CATRGFADTQYF
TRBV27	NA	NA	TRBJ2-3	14	TGTGCCAGCACCGCGGGGACTTACACAGATACGCAGTATTTT	CASTAGTYTDTQYF